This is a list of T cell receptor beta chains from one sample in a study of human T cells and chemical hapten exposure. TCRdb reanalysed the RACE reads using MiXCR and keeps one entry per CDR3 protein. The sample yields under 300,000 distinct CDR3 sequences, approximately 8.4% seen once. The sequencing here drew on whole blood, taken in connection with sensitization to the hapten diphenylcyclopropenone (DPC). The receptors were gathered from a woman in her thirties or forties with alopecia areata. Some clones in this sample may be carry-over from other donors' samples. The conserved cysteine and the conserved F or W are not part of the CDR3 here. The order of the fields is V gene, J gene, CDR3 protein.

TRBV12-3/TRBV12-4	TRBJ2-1	ASSFDSYNEQF
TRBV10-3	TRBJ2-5	AISESWTGTEETQY
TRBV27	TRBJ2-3	ASRRQGSVDTQY
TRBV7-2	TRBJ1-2	ASSLDTEGGGYT
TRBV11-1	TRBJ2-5	ASSLVREETQY
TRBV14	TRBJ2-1	VSSRTSGYNEQF
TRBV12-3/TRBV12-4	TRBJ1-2	ASSLIGANYGYT
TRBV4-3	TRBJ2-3	ASSQDRQGADTQY
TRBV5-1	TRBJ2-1	ASSRGAESSYNEQF
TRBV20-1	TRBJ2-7	SARDRTGSQLAGLTYEQY
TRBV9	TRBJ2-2	ASSVELAGSLF
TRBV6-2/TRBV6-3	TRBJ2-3	ASKGRATDTQY
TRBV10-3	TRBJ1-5	AISPGQEGQPQH
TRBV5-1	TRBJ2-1	ASSSLRTTDNEQF
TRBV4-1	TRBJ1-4	ASSHQYRGGGEKLF
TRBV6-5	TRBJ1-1	ASSYQNTGGGTEAF
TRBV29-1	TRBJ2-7	SVGTGARRFEY
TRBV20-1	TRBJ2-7	SATGAGTGLWEQY
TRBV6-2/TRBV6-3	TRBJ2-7	ASSYLHTGQGGEQY
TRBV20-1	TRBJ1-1	SARDPRDSKAF
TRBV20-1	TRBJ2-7	SARDLRGLAGSYEQY
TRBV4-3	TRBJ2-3	ASSQGFSQATDTQY